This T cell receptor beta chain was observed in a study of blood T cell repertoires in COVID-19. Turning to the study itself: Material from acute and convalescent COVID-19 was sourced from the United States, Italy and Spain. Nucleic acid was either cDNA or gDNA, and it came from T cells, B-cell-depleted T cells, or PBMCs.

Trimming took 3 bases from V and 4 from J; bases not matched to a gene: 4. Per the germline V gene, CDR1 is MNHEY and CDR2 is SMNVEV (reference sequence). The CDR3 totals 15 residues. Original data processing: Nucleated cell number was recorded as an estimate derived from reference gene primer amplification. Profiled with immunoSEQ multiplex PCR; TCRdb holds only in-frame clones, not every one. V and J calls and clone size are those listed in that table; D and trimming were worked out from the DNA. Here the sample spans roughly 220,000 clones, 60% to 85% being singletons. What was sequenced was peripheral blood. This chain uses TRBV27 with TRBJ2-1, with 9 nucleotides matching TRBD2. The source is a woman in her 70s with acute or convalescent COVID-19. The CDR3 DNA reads TGTGCCAGCAGTTTCGCGGGAGGGATATACAATGAGCAGTTCTTC. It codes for CASSFAGGIYNEQFF.